Given below is one TCR beta chain in context. Its target is unknown. The germline gives CDR1 MNHEY, CDR2 SMNVEV (reference sequence). V dropped 6 bases and J dropped 6; count of bases not matched to a gene: 5. The CDR3 contains 14 residues. This entry is derived from a study of cytomegalovirus exposure and HLA in healthy donors. Findings and caveats of the study: A later analysis found most CMV-associated TCR beta chains apparently HLA-restricted. When analyzed later, the rates of TCR association showed variation by HLA locus, with DRB1 the most and HLA-C the fewest. Cytomegalovirus status was reportedly diagnosed by the classifier with high specificity and sensitivity. TCR beta V- and J-gene trimming was later associated with a missense DCLRE1C variant.

Researchers ran the PCR with 60 Vbeta and 13 Jbeta primers. Profiled with immunoSEQ multiplex PCR; TCRdb holds only in-frame clones, not every one. The data show about 130,000 clones, with approximately 78% seen just once and approximately 1.6% held by the top ten. This TCR came from a female donor in good health and CMV-seronegative. The chain recombines TRBV27 with TRBJ2-1; 10 bases map to TRBD2. The sequencing input was PBMCs. The CDR3 nucleotides are TGTGCCAGCAGCGTCTCTAGCGGGAGCAATGAGCAGTTCTTC. Encoded protein: CASSVSSGSNEQFF.